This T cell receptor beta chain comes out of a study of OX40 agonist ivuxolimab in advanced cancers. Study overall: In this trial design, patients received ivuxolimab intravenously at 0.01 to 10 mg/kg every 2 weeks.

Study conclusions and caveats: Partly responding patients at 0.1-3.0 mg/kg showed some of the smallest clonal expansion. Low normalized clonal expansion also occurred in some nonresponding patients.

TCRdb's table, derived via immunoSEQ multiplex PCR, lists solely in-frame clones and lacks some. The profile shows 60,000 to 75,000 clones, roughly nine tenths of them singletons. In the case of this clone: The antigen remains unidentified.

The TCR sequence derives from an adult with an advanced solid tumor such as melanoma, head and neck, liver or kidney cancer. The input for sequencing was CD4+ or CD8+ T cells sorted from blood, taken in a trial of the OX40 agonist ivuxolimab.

The DNA of the CDR3 is TGTGCCAGCTCACCCAGACACAATGAGCAGTTCTTC. It yields the protein CASSPRHNEQFF. The chain has TRBV6-5 and TRBJ2-1, with D uncertain. The CDR3 consists of 12 residues. Trimming cost V 8 bases and J 5 bases, with 10 bases left between them. Germline V gives CDR1 MNHEY, CDR2 SVGAGI.